This section outlines one TCR beta chain sequence together with its context. The sample originates from a study of T cell changes during pregnancy in multiple sclerosis. Germline V gene lookup returns CDR1 MNHEY and CDR2 SMNVEV (reference sequence). The length of the CDR3 is 15 residues. V lost 4 bases, J lost 0 bases, and 2 bases stayed unmatched. The method was immunoSEQ multiplex PCR; TCRdb's version includes in-frame clones alone and lacks a portion of them. Here the sample spans approximately 96,000 clones, 90% to 95% being singletons. This TCR came from a female donor in good health, enrolled as a control in a pregnancy study. The chain is built from TRBV27 and TRBJ2-1; 8 nucleotides line up with TRBD2. The sequencing used peripheral blood, collected after pregnancy. CDR3 loop: CASSYGGDSYNEQFF. The CDR3 DNA reads as TGTGCCAGCAGTTACGGGGGGGACTCCTACAATGAGCAGTTCTTC.